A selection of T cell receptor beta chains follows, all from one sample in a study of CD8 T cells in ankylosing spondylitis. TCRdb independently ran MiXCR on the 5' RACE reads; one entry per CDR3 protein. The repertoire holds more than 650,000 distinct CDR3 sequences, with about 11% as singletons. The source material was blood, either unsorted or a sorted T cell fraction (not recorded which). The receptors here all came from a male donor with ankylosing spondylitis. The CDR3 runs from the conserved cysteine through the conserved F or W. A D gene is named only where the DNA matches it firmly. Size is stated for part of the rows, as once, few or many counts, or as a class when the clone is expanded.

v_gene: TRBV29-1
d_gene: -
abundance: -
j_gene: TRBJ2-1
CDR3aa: CSVEKGPTYNEQFF
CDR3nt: TGCAGCGTTGAAAAGGGTCCGACCTACAATGAGCAGTTCTTC

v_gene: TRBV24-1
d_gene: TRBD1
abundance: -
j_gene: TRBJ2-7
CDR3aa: CATSDSGTGVYEQYF
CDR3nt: TGTGCCACCAGTGATTCCGGGACAGGGGTCTACGAGCAGTACTTC

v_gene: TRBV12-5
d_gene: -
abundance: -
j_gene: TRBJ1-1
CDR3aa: CASAHPPGNTEAFF
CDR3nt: TGTGCTAGTGCCCACCCTCCCGGGAACACTGAAGCTTTCTTT

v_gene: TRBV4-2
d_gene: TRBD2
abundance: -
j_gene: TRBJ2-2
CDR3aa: CASSQDALAGVGELFF
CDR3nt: TGTGCCAGCAGCCAAGATGCACTAGCGGGAGTCGGGGAGCTGTTTTTT

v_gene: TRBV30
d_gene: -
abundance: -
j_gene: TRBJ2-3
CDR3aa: CAWSVVPWGGADTQYF
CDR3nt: TGTGCCTGGAGTGTAGTACCGTGGGGCGGGGCAGATACGCAGTATTTT

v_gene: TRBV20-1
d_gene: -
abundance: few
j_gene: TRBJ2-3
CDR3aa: CSARIELSGKDTQYF
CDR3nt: TGCAGTGCTAGGATAGAGCTTTCGGGAAAGGATACGCAGTATTTT

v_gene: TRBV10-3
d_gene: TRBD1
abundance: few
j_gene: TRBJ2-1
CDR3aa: CAITRTGDEQFF
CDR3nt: TGTGCCATCACGAGGACAGGCGATGAGCAGTTCTTC

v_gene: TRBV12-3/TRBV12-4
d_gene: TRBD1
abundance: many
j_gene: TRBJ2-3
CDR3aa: CASSQGTDYTDTQYF
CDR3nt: TGTGCCAGCAGCCAAGGGACAGACTACACAGATACGCAGTATTTT

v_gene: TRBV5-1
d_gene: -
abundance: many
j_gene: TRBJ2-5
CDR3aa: CASRVAETQYF
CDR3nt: TGCGCCAGCAGGGTAGCGGAGACCCAGTACTTC

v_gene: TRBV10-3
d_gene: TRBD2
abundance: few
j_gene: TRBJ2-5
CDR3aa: CAIRPDRGVTETQYF
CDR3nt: TGTGCCATCAGACCGGATCGGGGGGTCACAGAGACCCAGTACTTC

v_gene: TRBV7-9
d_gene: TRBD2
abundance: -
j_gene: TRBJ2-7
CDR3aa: CASSLHVGGRSDEQYF
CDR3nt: TGTGCCAGCAGCTTACACGTTGGCGGGAGGAGCGACGAGCAGTACTTC

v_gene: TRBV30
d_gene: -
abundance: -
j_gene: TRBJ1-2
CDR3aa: CAWKEASNFYGYTF
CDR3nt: TGTGCCTGGAAGGAGGCCTCGAACTTCTATGGCTACACCTTC

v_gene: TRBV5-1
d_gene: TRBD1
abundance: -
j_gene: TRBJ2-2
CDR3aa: CASSLAPLDRGSTGELFF
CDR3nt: TGCGCCAGCAGTTTGGCCCCCTTAGACAGGGGATCCACCGGGGAGCTGTTTTTT

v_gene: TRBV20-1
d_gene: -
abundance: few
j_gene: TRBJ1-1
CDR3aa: CSAKTATEAFF
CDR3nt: TGCAGTGCAAAGACAGCCACTGAAGCTTTCTTT

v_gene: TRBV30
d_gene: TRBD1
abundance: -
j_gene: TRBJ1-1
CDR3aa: CAWIPRGPKRNTEAFF
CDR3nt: TGTGCCTGGATTCCCAGGGGGCCAAAGAGGAACACTGAAGCTTTCTTT

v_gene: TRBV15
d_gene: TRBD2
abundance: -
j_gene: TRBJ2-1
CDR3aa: CATSRTLAGGTDEQFF
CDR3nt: TGTGCCACCAGCAGAACTTTGGCGGGAGGCACGGATGAGCAGTTCTTC

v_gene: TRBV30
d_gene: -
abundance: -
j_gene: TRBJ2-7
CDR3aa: CAWSVGRPSRQYF
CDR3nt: TGTGCCTGGAGTGTAGGTAGACCGTCTCGGCAGTACTTC

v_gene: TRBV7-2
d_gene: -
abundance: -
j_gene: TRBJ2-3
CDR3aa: CASSLLLERRGTDTQYF
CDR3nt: TGTGCCAGCAGCTTATTATTGGAGAGGCGGGGCACAGATACGCAGTATTTT

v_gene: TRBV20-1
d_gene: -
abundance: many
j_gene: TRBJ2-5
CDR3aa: CSARDPSRERTQYF
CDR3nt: TGCAGTGCTAGAGATCCTAGCAGGGAAAGGACCCAGTACTTC

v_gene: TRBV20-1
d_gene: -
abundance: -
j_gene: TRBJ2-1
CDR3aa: CSARDEFRQTSGANEQFF
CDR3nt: TGCAGTGCTAGAGATGAATTTCGACAAACCTCGGGGGCCAATGAGCAGTTCTTC

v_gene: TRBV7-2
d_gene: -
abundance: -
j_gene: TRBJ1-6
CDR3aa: CASSLVSGIYSPLHF
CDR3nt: TGTGCCAGCAGCTTAGTGTCAGGGATTTATTCACCCCTCCACTTT

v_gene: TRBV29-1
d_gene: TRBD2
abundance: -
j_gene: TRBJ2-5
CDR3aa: CSAPPGLAGEGQYF
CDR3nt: TGCAGCGCCCCCCCGGGACTAGCGGGAGAGGGCCAGTACTTC

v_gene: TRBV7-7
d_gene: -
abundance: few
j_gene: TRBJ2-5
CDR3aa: CASSSTGRRETQYF
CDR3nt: TGTGCTAGCAGCTCGACAGGAAGAAGGGAGACCCAGTACTTC

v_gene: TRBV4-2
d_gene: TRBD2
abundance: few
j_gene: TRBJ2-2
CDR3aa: CASSQSGLAGARTGELFF
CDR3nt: TGTGCCAGCAGCCAAAGCGGGCTAGCGGGAGCACGAACCGGGGAGCTGTTTTTT

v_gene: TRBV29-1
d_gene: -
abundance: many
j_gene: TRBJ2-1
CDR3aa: CSASLGGGPPYNEQFF
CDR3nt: TGCAGCGCCTCCCTCGGGGGAGGACCACCCTACAATGAGCAGTTCTTC

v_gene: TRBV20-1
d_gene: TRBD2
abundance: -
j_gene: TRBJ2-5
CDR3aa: CSASGRTQETQYF
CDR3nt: TGCAGTGCTAGCGGGAGGACCCAAGAGACCCAGTACTTC

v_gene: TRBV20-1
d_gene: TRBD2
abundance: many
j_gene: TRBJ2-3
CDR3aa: CSASVAGTQADTQYF
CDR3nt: TGCAGTGCTTCCGTAGCGGGAACTCAAGCAGATACGCAGTATTTT

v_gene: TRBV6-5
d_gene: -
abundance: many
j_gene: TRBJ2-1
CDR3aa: CASSSLQARSYNEQFF
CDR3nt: TGTGCCAGCAGTTCACTACAGGCCCGCTCCTACAATGAGCAGTTCTTC

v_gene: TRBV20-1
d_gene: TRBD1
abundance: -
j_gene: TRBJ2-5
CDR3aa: CSAGGQGETQYF
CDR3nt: TGCAGTGCTGGGGGACAGGGAGAGACCCAGTACTTC

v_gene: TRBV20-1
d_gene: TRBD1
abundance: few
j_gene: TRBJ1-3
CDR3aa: CSARQGRNGNTIYF
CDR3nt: TGCAGTGCTCGACAGGGGCGAAATGGAAACACCATATATTTT

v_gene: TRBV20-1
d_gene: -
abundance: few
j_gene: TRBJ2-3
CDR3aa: CSARDRAGSTDTQYF
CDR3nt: TGCAGTGCTAGAGATAGGGCAGGGAGCACAGATACGCAGTATTTT

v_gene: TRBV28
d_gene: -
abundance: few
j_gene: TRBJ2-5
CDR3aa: CASSITAQETQYF
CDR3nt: TGTGCCAGCAGTATTACAGCGCAAGAGACCCAGTACTTC

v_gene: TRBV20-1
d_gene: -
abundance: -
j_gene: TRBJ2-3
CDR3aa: CSARLPETDTQYF
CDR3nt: TGCAGTGCTAGGCTCCCGGAGACAGATACGCAGTATTTT

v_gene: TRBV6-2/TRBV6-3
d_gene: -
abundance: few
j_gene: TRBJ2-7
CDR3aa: CASSYYSPYEQYF
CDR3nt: TGTGCCAGCAGTTACTACTCCCCTTACGAGCAGTACTTC

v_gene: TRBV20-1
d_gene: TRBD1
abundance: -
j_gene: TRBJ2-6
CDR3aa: CSAGDRASGANVLTF
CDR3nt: TGCAGTGCTGGCGACAGGGCCTCTGGGGCCAACGTCCTGACTTTC

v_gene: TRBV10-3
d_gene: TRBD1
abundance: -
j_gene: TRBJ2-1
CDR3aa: CAISILQGVPGNEQFF
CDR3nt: TGTGCCATCAGCATTCTACAGGGGGTTCCCGGCAATGAGCAGTTCTTC

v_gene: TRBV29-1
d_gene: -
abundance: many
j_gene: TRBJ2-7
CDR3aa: CSVLFRSSYEQYF
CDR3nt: TGCAGCGTTCTCTTTCGAAGCTCCTACGAGCAGTACTTC

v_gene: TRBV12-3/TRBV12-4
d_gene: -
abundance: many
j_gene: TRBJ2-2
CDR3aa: CASSLLVISGELFF
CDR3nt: TGTGCCAGCAGCCTACTAGTGATTAGCGGGGAGCTGTTTTTT